This T cell receptor (beta chain) was recovered during a study of shared clonotypes between healthy human individuals. The naive CD8 subset, CD45RO-negative cells positively selected for CCR7, excluded terminally differentiated effector memory CD45RA+ cells. Every contributor of samples was a Caucasian grown-up residing in Nashville, Tennessee. The CDR3 has 18 residues. Germline CDR1 MNHNS, CDR2 SASEGT. With 0 bases clipped from V and 1 base from J, the junction kept 9 bases outside the gene matches. Clones were read by immunoSEQ multiplex PCR, and TCRdb kept only the in-frame ones, dropping some. This table has about 2.1 million clones, 93% appearing once.

The chain employs TRBV6-1 and TRBJ2-7; the match to TRBD2 covers 10 bases. Sequencing was carried out using naive CD8+ T cells from PBMCs. The TCR originated in a man aged 18 to 29 in good health. Some clones in this sample may be carry-over from other donors' samples. CDR3: CASSEALTSGTLSYEQYF. In nucleotides, the CDR3 is TGTGCCAGCAGTGAAGCACTTACTAGCGGGACATTGTCCTACGAGCAGTACTTC.